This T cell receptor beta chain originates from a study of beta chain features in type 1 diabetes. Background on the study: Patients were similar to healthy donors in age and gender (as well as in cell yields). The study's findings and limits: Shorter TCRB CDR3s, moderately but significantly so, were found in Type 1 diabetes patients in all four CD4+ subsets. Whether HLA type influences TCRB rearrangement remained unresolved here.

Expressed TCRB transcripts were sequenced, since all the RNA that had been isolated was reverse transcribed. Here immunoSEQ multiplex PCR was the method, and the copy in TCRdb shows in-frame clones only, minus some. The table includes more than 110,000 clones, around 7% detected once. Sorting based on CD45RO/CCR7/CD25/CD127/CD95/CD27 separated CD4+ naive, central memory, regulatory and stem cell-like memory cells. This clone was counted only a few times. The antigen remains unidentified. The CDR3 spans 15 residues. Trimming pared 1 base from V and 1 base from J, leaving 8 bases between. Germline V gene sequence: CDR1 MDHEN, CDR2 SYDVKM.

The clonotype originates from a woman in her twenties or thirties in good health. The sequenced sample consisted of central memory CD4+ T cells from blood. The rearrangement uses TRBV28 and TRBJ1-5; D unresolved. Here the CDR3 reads CASSLSGRSNQPQHF. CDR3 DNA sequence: TGTGCCAGCAGTTTATCGGGGAGAAGCAATCAGCCCCAGCATTTT.